These 11 T cell receptor beta chains were sequenced from one sample in a study of early T cells in non-severe SARS-CoV-2 infection. Via MiXCR, TCRdb re-called the 5' RACE reads, giving one row per CDR3 protein. The data hold 85,000 to 95,000 distinct CDR3 sequences, with about 15% observed a single time. The sample taken for sequencing was whole blood. These receptors originate from an adult who was a healthcare worker with PCR-confirmed SARS-CoV-2 infection or an uninfected control (not recorded which).

This clonotype came up many times. V and J are TRBV11-2 and TRBJ1-2, with TRBD1 matching over 7 bases. CDR1 is SGHAT, CDR2 FQNNGV, per germline. The CDR3 loop spans 14 amino acids. V lost 3 bases and J lost 5; bases outside the gene matches: 6. The DNA of the CDR3 is TGTGCCAGCAGCTTGGCAGGGGGAAGGTATGGCTACACCTTC. As protein: CASSLAGGRYGYTF.

The chain links TRBV4-1 to TRBJ1-5; D is unclear. The germline V gene has CDR1 MGHRA and CDR2 YSYEKL. Trimming pared 1 base from V and 2 bases from J, leaving 6 bases between. CDR3 length: 14 residues. Written as DNA, the CDR3 is TGCGCCAGCAGCCAAGCTACTGGCAATCAGCCCCAGCATTTT. Translating it yields CASSQATGNQPQHF.

The chain is built from TRBV12-3 or TRBV12-4 and TRBJ1-4; no clear D gene. The CDR3 runs to 13 residues. V was cut by 5 bases and J by 6 bases, with 10 bases left in between. The CDR3 DNA reads as TGTGCCAGCAGTAGCGGGAGCTATGAAAAACTGTTTTTT. Translating gives CASSSGSYEKLFF.

This chain connects TRBV15 to TRBJ2-5; D not resolved. Trimming cost V 0 bases and J 9 bases, with 14 bases left between them. This CDR3 region has 14 residues. The germline gives CDR1 LNHNV, CDR2 YYDKDF (reference sequence). The CDR3 coding sequence is TGTGCCACCAGCAGAGATTCCCCATTAGTATCCCAGTACTTC. It encodes CATSRDSPLVSQYF. Supplemented by reference TRBV15 and TRBJ2-5, the full variable domain reads DAMVIQNPRYQVTQFGKPVTLSCSQTLNHNVMYWYQQKSSQAPKLLFHYYDKDFNNEADTPDNFQSRRPNTSFCFLDIRSPGLGDTAMYLCATSRDSPLVSQYFGPGTRLLVL.

V is TRBV19 and J is TRBJ1-4, with D possibly TRBD1 on 5 matching bases. Deletions cut 7 bases from V and 8 bases from J, with 17 bases between. The CDR3 totals 14 residues. The germline gives CDR1 LNHDA, CDR2 SQIVND (reference sequence). The CDR3: CASTPLGGEEKLFF. CDR3 sequence (DNA): TGTGCCAGTACCCCTCTGGGGGGTGAGGAAAAACTGTTTTTT. The variable domain in full, with the rest retrieved from reference TRBV19 and TRBJ1-4, is DGGITQSPKYLFRKEGQNVTLSCEQNLNHDAMYWYRQDPGQGLRLIYYSQIVNDFQKGDIAEGYSVSREKKESFPLTVTSAQKNPTAFYLCASTPLGGEEKLFFGSGTQLSVL.

A few counts support this clonotype. The rearrangement joins TRBV3-1 to TRBJ1-5, with D uncertain. The germline V gene encodes CDR1 LGHDT and CDR2 YNNKEL (reference sequence). This CDR3 has 14 amino acids. Trimming stripped 1 base from V and 2 bases from J, with 6 bases between. The CDR3 region has the DNA TGTGCCAGCAGCCAAGGCAGGCGCAATCAGCCCCAGCATTTT. Translation: CASSQGRRNQPQHF.

This clonotype was detected ten times or more. The chain has TRBV28 and TRBJ2-1; D perhaps matches TRBD1 (6 bases). Trimming shortened V by 6 bases and J by 3 bases, and 9 bases separated the two germline ends. CDR3 length equals 13 residues. In germline, CDR1 is MDHEN, CDR2 SYDVKM. Here the CDR3 DNA reads TGTGCCAGCAGCACAGGGTTCTACAATGAGCAGTTCTTC. Protein sequence: CASSTGFYNEQFF.

This clonotype has a handful of counts. The chain recombines TRBV5-8 with TRBJ1-5, with 7 bases that match TRBD1. This CDR3 contains 13 residues. V dropped 5 bases and J dropped 6; count of bases not matched to a gene: 5. Germline-derived CDR1 and CDR2 are SGHTS and YDEGEE. Here the CDR3 reads CASRTRGAQPQHF. Written as DNA, the CDR3 is TGTGCCAGCAGAACCAGGGGGGCTCAGCCCCAGCATTTT.

This sequence joins TRBV11-2 and TRBJ1-1, with D possibly being TRBD1 (5 bases). Trimming shortened V by 0 bases and J by 11 bases, and 13 bases separated the two germline ends. The CDR3 contains 13 residues. CDR1 is SGHAT, CDR2 FQNNGV, per germline. This chain's CDR3 is CASSLDLSRAAFF. The CDR3 DNA is TGTGCCAGCAGCTTAGATCTTTCCAGGGCGGCTTTCTTT. The variable domain in full, completed from reference TRBV11-2 and TRBJ1-1, reads EAGVAQSPRYKIIEKRQSVAFWCNPISGHATLYWYQQILGQGPKLLIQFQNNGVVDDSQLPKDRFSAERLKGVDSTLKIQPAKLEDSAVYLCASSLDLSRAAFFGQGTRLTVV.

This chain uses TRBV20-1 with TRBJ2-5, with D tentatively TRBD1 (5 bases). The V gene lost 6 bases and the J gene lost 3 bases, with 14 bases spanning the gap. The CDR3 contains 13 residues. Germline CDR1 and CDR2: DFQATT and SNEGSKA (reference sequence). This CDR3 reads CSASRTLKETQYF. The CDR3 DNA is TGCAGTGCCTCCAGGACACTGAAAGAGACCCAGTACTTC.

This clonotype occurred a few times. This chain uses TRBV5-5 with TRBJ1-5; maybe TRBD1 (5 bases). Germline assignment: CDR1 SGHKS and CDR2 YYEKEE (reference sequence). The CDR3 is 15 residues long. The germline V and J ends were trimmed by 1 base and 3 bases, with 11 bases remaining between them. The DNA of the CDR3 is TGTGCCAGCAGCTTGTTTCAGGGATTCAATCAGCCCCAGCATTTT. Its protein is CASSLFQGFNQPQHF.